This TCR beta chain was captured by sequencing in a study of blood T cell repertoires in COVID-19. Study as a whole: Both acute and convalescent COVID-19 samples were obtained from the United States, Italy and Spain. PBMCs, B-cell-depleted T cells, or T cells were the source of the cDNA or gDNA that made up the material.

Germline V lookup: CDR1 KGHSH, CDR2 LQKENI. V lost 3 bases to trimming and J lost 4 bases, with 14 bases between them. The CDR3 spans 15 residues. In the original analysis: Using reference gene primer amplification, nucleated cell counts were estimated. Measured with immunoSEQ multiplex PCR; TCRdb has only the in-frame clones, and not every one. The V and J calls and clone size come from that table; D and trimming were worked out from the DNA. This table has tens of thousands of clones, 87% appearing once. The chain links TRBV18 to TRBJ2-3; TRBD1 might be the D (6 bases). The clonotype was recovered from a man in his fifties or sixties with active or convalescent COVID-19. Sequencing was done on a sample of peripheral blood. This CDR3 reads CASSPRAGDPDTQYF. The CDR3 region has the DNA TGTGCCAGCTCACCCCGCGCAGGGGATCCAGATACGCAGTATTTT.